This T cell receptor (beta chain) was sequenced in a study of cytomegalovirus exposure and HLA in healthy donors. Points from the study as a whole: Compared with the roughly 670-donor mean, an Asian-associated ancestry cluster reportedly had fewer N-insertions, according to a later analysis.

Unrecorded immune exposures were likely, despite nominal health at sampling. The primer mix had 60 Vbeta and 13 Jbeta primers. Only in-frame clones appear in the TCRdb table, and some are missing; sequencing was by immunoSEQ multiplex PCR. The profile shows around 220,000 clones, around 83% of them singletons. As to this clone: What it recognizes is unknown.

The CDR3 is 14 residues long. Trimming stripped 3 bases from V and 2 bases from J, with 11 bases between. The germline V gene encodes CDR1 SGHDN and CDR2 FVKESK. Sequencing was done on a sample of PBMCs. The chain combines TRBV14 with TRBJ2-7, with D possibly TRBD1 on 6 matching bases. This TCR came from a girl aged 10 to 17 in good health and CMV-seronegative. The CDR3 DNA follows: TGTGCCAGCAGCCATTGGGACACCCCCTACGAGCAGTACTTC. Protein product: CASSHWDTPYEQYF.